The table lists the clone carrying this T cell receptor (beta chain) with many counts. Its specificity is not known. Germline lookup yields CDR1 SGHTA and CDR2 FQGNSA. The CDR3 spans 17 residues. J lost 3 bases, V lost 4 bases, and 8 bases had no gene match. This specimen comes from a study of T cell repertoires in cytomegalovirus infection. Study-wide background: Both a matching HLA type and CMV infection were indicated by public TCR beta signatures. Study-wide findings and caveats: HLA-C-restricted CMV clonotypes gave the most frequent clonotype in two of eight donors. Carriers of CMV plus the relevant HLA were identified by cumulative public TCR beta family frequency.

MiXCR was run by TCRdb on the reads, yielding one entry per CDR3 protein. The sample carries about 530,000 distinct CDR3 sequences, 26% recorded once. The chain links TRBV7-2 to TRBJ2-1; 11 bases match TRBD2. Source material: PBMCs. The sequence derives from a human donor in good health (CMV status not recorded). Some clones in this sample may be carry-over from other donors' samples. The CDR3 DNA reads TGTGCCAGCAGCTCCCAGGTGACTAGCGGGAACTACAATGAGCAGTTCTTC. It codes for CASSSQVTSGNYNEQFF.